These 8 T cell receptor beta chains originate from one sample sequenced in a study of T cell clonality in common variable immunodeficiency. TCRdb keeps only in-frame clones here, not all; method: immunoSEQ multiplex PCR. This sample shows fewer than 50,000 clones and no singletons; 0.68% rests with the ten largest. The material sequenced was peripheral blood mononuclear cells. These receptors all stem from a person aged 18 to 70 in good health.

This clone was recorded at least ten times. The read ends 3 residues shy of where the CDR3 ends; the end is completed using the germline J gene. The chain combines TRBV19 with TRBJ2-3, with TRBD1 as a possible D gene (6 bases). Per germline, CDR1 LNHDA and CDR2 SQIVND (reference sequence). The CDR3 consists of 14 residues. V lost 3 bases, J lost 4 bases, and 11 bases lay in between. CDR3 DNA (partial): TGTGCCAGTAGTATTTTTTCAGGGGCAGATACG. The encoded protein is CASSIFSGADT. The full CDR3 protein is CASSIFSGADTQYF.

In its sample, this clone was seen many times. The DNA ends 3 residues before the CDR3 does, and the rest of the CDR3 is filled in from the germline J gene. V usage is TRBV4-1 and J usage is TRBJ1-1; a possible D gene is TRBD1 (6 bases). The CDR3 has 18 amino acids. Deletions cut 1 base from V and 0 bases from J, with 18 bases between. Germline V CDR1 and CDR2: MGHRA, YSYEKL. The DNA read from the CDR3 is TGCGCCAGCAGCCAAGGAGGGGGAGGGGCCGCCTTGAACACTGAA. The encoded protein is CASSQGGGGAALNTE. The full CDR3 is CASSQGGGGAALNTEAFF.

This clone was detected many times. The CDR3 loop is CASTSSMGTGTGYTF. The sequenced part of the CDR3 DNA is TGTGCCAGCACCTCTTCGATGGGGACAGGGACGGGC. The gene calls are TRBV12-3 or TRBV12-4 and TRBJ1-2; TRBD1 agrees at 9 bases. The CDR3 extends 3 residues past the end of the read, so its final part is completed from the germline J gene. The CDR3 sequence is 15 residues long.

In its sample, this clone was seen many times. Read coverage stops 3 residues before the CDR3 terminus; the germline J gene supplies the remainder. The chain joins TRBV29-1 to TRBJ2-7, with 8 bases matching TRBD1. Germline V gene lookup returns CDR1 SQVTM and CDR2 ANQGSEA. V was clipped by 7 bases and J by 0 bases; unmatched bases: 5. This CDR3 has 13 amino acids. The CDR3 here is CSARTGSSYEQYF. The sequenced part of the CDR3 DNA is TGCAGCGCCCGGACAGGGTCCTCCTACGAG.

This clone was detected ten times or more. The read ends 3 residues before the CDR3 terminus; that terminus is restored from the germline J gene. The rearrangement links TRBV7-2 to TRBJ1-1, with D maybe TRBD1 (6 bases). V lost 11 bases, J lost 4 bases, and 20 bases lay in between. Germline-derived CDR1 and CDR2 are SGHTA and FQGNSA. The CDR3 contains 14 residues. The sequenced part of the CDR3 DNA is TGTGCCGGGGCTAACATGGGGGCCGGCACTGAA. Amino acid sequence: CAGANMGAGTE. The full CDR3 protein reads CAGANMGAGTEAFF. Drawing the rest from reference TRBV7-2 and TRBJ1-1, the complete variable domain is GAGVSQSPSNKVTEKGKDVELRCDPISGHTALYWYRQSLGQGLEFLIYFQGNSAPDKSGLPSDRFSAERTGGSVSTLTIQRTQQEDSAVYLCAGANMGAGTEAFFGQGTRLTVV.

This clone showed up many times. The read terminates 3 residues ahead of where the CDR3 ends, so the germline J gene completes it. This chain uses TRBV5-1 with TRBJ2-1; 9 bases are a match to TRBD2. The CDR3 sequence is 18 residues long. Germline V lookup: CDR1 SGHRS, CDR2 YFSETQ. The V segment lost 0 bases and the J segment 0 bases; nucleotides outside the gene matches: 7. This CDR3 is CASSLVPSGASSYNEQFF. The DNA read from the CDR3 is TGCGCCAGCAGCTTGGTACCTAGCGGGGCGAGCTCCTACAATGAG.

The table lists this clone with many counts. CDR3 bases read: TGCAGCGTCCGACAGGGGAGTAGTGAA. As protein: CSVRQGSSE. The complete CDR3 reads CSVRQGSSEAFF. The chain has TRBV29-1 and TRBJ1-1; 8 bases map to TRBD1. The sequenced fragment ends 3 residues before the CDR3 boundary, so the rest is inferred from the germline J gene. Germline V gene data show CDR1 as SQVTM and CDR2 as ANQGSEA. The CDR3 sequence is 12 residues long. Trimming cost V 6 bases and J 7 bases; bases outside gene matches: 7.

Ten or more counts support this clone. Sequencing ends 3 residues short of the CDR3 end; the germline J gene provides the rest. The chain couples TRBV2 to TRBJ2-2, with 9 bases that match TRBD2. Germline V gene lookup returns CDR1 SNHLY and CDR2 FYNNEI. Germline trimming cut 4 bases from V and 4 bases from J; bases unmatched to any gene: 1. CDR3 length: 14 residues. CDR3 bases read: TGTGCCAGCAGTGCGCGGGAGGGCACCGGGGAG. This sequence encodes CASSAREGTGE. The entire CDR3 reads CASSAREGTGELFF.